These 9 T cell receptor beta chains came from one sample sequenced in a study of CD8 T cells in Susac syndrome. The authors reverse transcribed roughly 0.45 to 1 ug RNA with random hexamers. TCRdb redid the calling of the immunoSEQ multiplex PCR reads with MiXCR, one entry per CDR3 protein. The repertoire includes hundreds of thousands of distinct CDR3 sequences, around 85% of them detected once, and about 0.12% sits in the top ten. Material for sequencing was CD8+ T cells from PBMCs. The receptors shown here come from a human donor with multiple sclerosis.

This rearrangement joins TRBV6-2 or TRBV6-3 to TRBJ1-3; 8 nucleotides align to TRBD1. Trimming cost V 2 bases and J 2 bases; bases outside gene matches: 2. Germline V gives CDR1 MNHEY, CDR2 SVGEGT. This CDR3 region has 15 residues. Here the CDR3 reads CASSYDRGTGNTIYF. CDR3 DNA sequence: TGTGCCAGCAGTTACGACAGGGGAACTGGAAACACCATATATTTT.

V is TRBV19 and J is TRBJ2-2; 8 positions agree with TRBD2. The CDR3 is 19 residues long. Per germline, CDR1 LNHDA and CDR2 SQIVND (reference sequence). V lost 3 bases and J lost 0; bases outside the gene matches: 12. As DNA, the CDR3 is TGTGCCAGTAGTATTGAGTCCGCGGGGGGCCTTGCGAACACCGGGGAGCTGTTTTTT. Its protein is CASSIESAGGLANTGELFF. Combining the CDR3 with reference TRBV19 and TRBJ2-2 gives the whole variable domain DGGITQSPKYLFRKEGQNVTLSCEQNLNHDAMYWYRQDPGQGLRLIYYSQIVNDFQKGDIAEGYSVSREKKESFPLTVTSAQKNPTAFYLCASSIESAGGLANTGELFFGEGSRLTVL.

The chain uses TRBV28 and TRBJ2-3; D might be TRBD2 (6 bases). V was clipped by 3 bases and J by 5 bases, with 9 bases between them. In germline, CDR1 is MDHEN, CDR2 SYDVKM. The CDR3 consists of 13 residues. The CDR3 spells CASSFGGRDTQYF. The CDR3 coding sequence is TGTGCCAGCAGTTTTGGAGGGAGAGATACGCAGTATTTT.

The gene calls are TRBV30 and TRBJ2-1, with TRBD2 identical over 7 bases. The V and J ends lost 2 bases and 0 bases, in that order; junction bases with no gene match: 4. Germline lookup yields CDR1 GTSNPN and CDR2 SVGIG (reference sequence). The CDR3 is 15 amino acids. The CDR3: CAWSWGGSSYNEQFF. In DNA, the CDR3 is TGTGCCTGGAGTTGGGGGGGTAGCTCCTACAATGAGCAGTTCTTC.

CDR3 sequence: CASNSRSGGGYTF. CDR3 DNA sequence: TGTGCCAGCAACAGTCGGAGCGGTGGTGGCTACACCTTC. The chain uses TRBV25-1 and TRBJ1-2; D unclear. The V gene lost 7 bases and the J gene lost 7 bases, with 16 bases spanning the gap. The CDR3 covers 13 residues. Germline loops: CDR1 MGHDK, CDR2 SYGVNS.

The chain is built from TRBV20-1 and TRBJ1-5; 7 bases line up with TRBD1. Germline loops: CDR1 DFQATT, CDR2 SNEGSKA (reference sequence). The CDR3 runs to 15 residues. J gave up 6 bases and V 2 bases, and 10 bases lay outside the gene matches. The CDR3 DNA reads as TGCAGTGCTAGAAAGGGGGCCGTAGAGCGTCAGCCCCAGCATTTT. Protein product: CSARKGAVERQPQHF.

This chain links TRBV19 with TRBJ1-1; D not resolved. V was shortened by 2 bases and J by 2 bases, with 6 bases between the two germline ends. The germline V gene encodes CDR1 LNHDA and CDR2 SQIVND (reference sequence). The CDR3 is made up of 13 amino acids. The CDR3, as DNA: TGTGCCAGTAGTATATGGGATAACACTGAAGCTTTCTTT. This translates into CASSIWDNTEAFF.

The V call is TRBV4-1, the J call TRBJ1-1; 10 bases fit TRBD1. There are 19 residues in the CDR3. Germline V gene data show CDR1 as MGHRA and CDR2 as YSYEKL. V gave up 0 bases and J gave up 3 bases; unmatched junction bases: 13. This CDR3 is CASSQDLRTGGRVDTEAFF. The CDR3 region has the DNA TGCGCCAGCAGCCAAGATCTGAGGACAGGGGGGCGCGTCGACACTGAAGCTTTCTTT.

The chain employs TRBV30 and TRBJ2-5; D unclear. The CDR3 sequence is 12 residues long. The V gene's germline CDR1 is GTSNPN and CDR2 SVGIG (reference sequence). Trimming left V 3 bases short and J 5 bases short, with 10 bases between. The CDR3 spells CAWREMRETQYF. The CDR3 coding sequence is TGTGCCTGGAGGGAAATGAGGGAGACCCAGTACTTC.